This entry lists 24 T cell receptor beta chains sequenced from one sample in a study of T-cell memory formation after mild COVID-19. MiXCR, applied by TCRdb to the 5' RACE reads, yields one record per CDR3 protein. The sample contains 80,000 to 95,000 distinct CDR3 sequences, around a quarter of which appear only once. Sequenced sample: PBMCs or a T cell subset sorted from them (not recorded which). The receptor set was obtained from a man between 18 and 35 years old who had mild COVID-19 (a few samples of this study predate the infection). Cell type and time point are not known.

V and J are TRBV4-1 and TRBJ1-1; no reliable D call. Per the germline V gene, CDR1 is MGHRA and CDR2 is YSYEKL. V shed 0 bases and J shed 1 base, with 9 bases lying between them. The CDR3 spans 15 residues. The CDR3 sequence is CASSQDWAGNTEAFF. In nucleotides, the CDR3 is TGCGCCAGCAGCCAAGACTGGGCAGGGAACACTGAAGCTTTCTTT.

Only a few counts were recorded for this clonotype. This rearrangement joins TRBV7-9 to TRBJ2-3; 12 bases line up with TRBD2. CDR3 length equals 16 residues. Losses at the gene ends were 6 bases for V and 2 bases for J; bases not matched to a gene: 6. Germline V lookup: CDR1 SEHNR, CDR2 FQNEAQ (reference sequence). In nucleotides, the CDR3 is TGTGCCAGCAGGTTGACTAGCGGGGGCCCCACAGATACGCAGTATTTT. This codes for CASRLTSGGPTDTQYF.

The V gene is TRBV9, the J gene TRBJ2-2, with TRBD1 matching over 8 bases. Germline V gives CDR1 SGDLS, CDR2 YYNGEE. The CDR3 runs 15 residues. J was trimmed by 4 bases and V by 3 bases; bases with no gene match: 5. Here the CDR3 reads CASSATGGTTGELFF. CDR3 DNA: TGTGCCAGCAGCGCTACAGGGGGTACCACCGGGGAGCTGTTTTTT.

This clonotype has a handful of counts. The J gene is TRBJ2-2, the V gene TRBV9; D uncertain. V was shortened by 7 bases and J by 6 bases, with 22 bases between the two germline ends. The CDR3 loop spans 16 amino acids. The germline CDR1 and CDR2 sequences are SGDLS and YYNGEE. This CDR3 is CASAREDAELAGELFF. CDR3 coding DNA: TGTGCCAGCGCTAGAGAGGACGCAGAATTGGCCGGGGAGCTGTTTTTT.

The gene calls are TRBV15 and TRBJ2-5, with 7 bases matching TRBD2. The CDR3 consists of 17 residues. Germline lookup yields CDR1 LNHNV and CDR2 YYDKDF (reference sequence). The J segment lost 3 bases and the V segment lost 0 bases, leaving 10 bases of the junction unmatched. For the CDR3, the DNA is TGTGCCACCAGCAGAGATTGGGCTAGCGGAGCCAAAGAGACCCAGTACTTC. It is translated as CATSRDWASGAKETQYF.

The rearrangement joins TRBV3-1 to TRBJ2-1; TRBD1 might be the D (6 bases). Per the germline V gene, CDR1 is LGHDT and CDR2 is YNNKEL (reference sequence). CDR3 length: 15 amino acids. Trimming pared 3 bases from V and 4 bases from J, leaving 13 bases between. The CDR3, as DNA: TGTGCCAGCAGCCACACCGGACAGATATACAATGAGCAGTTCTTC. Translated, it gives CASSHTGQIYNEQFF.

This clonotype was seen a handful of times. The rearrangement links TRBV15 to TRBJ2-5, with 9 bases fitting TRBD1. The CDR3 covers 17 residues. Germline V gene sequence: CDR1 LNHNV, CDR2 YYDKDF (reference sequence). V shed 3 bases and J 4 bases; nucleotides not matched to a gene: 12. The CDR3 here is CATSRRGTGGALETQYF. The CDR3 DNA reads TGTGCCACCAGCAGGAGGGGAACAGGGGGCGCGTTAGAGACCCAGTACTTC. Combining the CDR3 with reference TRBV15 and TRBJ2-5 gives the whole variable domain DAMVIQNPRYQVTQFGKPVTLSCSQTLNHNVMYWYQQKSSQAPKLLFHYYDKDFNNEADTPDNFQSRRPNTSFCFLDIRSPGLGDTAMYLCATSRRGTGGALETQYFGPGTRLLVL.

In its sample, this clonotype was seen a few times. The chain is built from TRBV4-1 and TRBJ2-3; 12 bases are a match to TRBD2. The length of the CDR3 is 14 residues. Germline lookup yields CDR1 MGHRA and CDR2 YSYEKL. V lost 1 base to trimming and J lost 14 bases; unmatched junction nucleotides: 7. CDR3 region: CASSQGTSGDELYF. The CDR3 DNA follows: TGCGCCAGCAGCCAAGGGACTAGCGGGGATGAGTTGTATTTT.

This clonotype was seen just once. This chain uses TRBV7-9 with TRBJ2-2, with D unresolved. Trimming took off 6 bases at V and 0 bases at J, with 11 bases between the two ends. Germline CDR1 and CDR2: SEHNR and FQNEAQ (reference sequence). The CDR3 extends over 15 amino acids. The CDR3 DNA sequence: TGTGCCAGCAGTCCCCGACAATCGAACACCGGGGAGCTGTTTTTT. Its protein product is CASSPRQSNTGELFF.

The sample holds a few counts of this clonotype. The chain is built from TRBV6-5 and TRBJ1-4; D uncertain. Germline V gene lookup returns CDR1 MNHEY and CDR2 SVGAGI. This CDR3 region has 16 residues. Deletions cut 0 bases from V and 5 bases from J, with 13 bases between. CDR3 amino acids: CASSYSIRSLNEKLFF. The CDR3 DNA sequence: TGTGCCAGCAGTTACTCGATTCGCAGTTTGAATGAAAAACTGTTTTTT.

This clonotype has a handful of counts. The rearrangement uses TRBV7-6 and TRBJ1-1, with 7 bases identical to TRBD1. Trimming took 4 bases from V and 2 from J; bases not matched to a gene: 7. Germline V gene data show CDR1 as SGHVS and CDR2 as FNYEAQ. The CDR3 totals 15 residues. DNA of the CDR3: TGTGCCAGCAGCTCCCCGACAGGGCTCAACACTGAAGCTTTCTTT. Its translation is CASSSPTGLNTEAFF.

The rearrangement joins TRBV4-3 to TRBJ1-6; 10 nucleotides line up with TRBD1. V lost 3 bases, J lost 18 bases, and 8 bases stayed unmatched. The CDR3 length is 13 residues. Per the germline V gene, CDR1 is LGHNA and CDR2 is YSLEER. The CDR3 here is CASSQTGGSRAHF. As DNA, the CDR3 is TGCGCCAGCAGCCAGACAGGGGGCTCCCGGGCCCACTTT.

This clonotype was counted between two and nine times. V usage is TRBV6-1 and J usage is TRBJ1-2; D uncertain. CDR1 and CDR2 (germline): MNHNS, SASEGT. This CDR3 region has 15 residues. V shed 2 bases and J shed 6 bases, with 16 bases lying between them. The CDR3 sequence is CASSERGGNVNGYTF. The CDR3, as DNA: TGTGCCAGCAGTGAACGGGGAGGGAACGTCAATGGCTACACCTTC.

The CDR3 DNA reads TGCGCCAGCAGCCCCGAAAAATTTACTAGCGGGGGGAACCAAGAGACCCAGTACTTC. It codes for CASSPEKFTSGGNQETQYF. This rearrangement joins TRBV4-1 to TRBJ2-5, with TRBD2 matching over 12 bases. Germline trimming cut 4 bases from V and 0 bases from J; bases unmatched to any gene: 12. Germline loops: CDR1 MGHRA, CDR2 YSYEKL. CDR3 size: 19 residues.

This clonotype turned up a few times. V is TRBV4-1 and J is TRBJ1-3; D uncertain. The germline V gene has CDR1 MGHRA and CDR2 YSYEKL. The V end was cut by 1 base, the J end by 1 base, with 5 bases between. The CDR3 spans 14 residues. CDR3 sequence reads: CASSQVRSGNTIYF. For the CDR3, the DNA is TGCGCCAGCAGCCAAGTGCGTTCTGGAAACACCATATATTTT.

The rearrangement links TRBV6-5 to TRBJ1-6; D unclear. Trimming pared 2 bases from V and 1 base from J, leaving 6 bases between. The length of the CDR3 is 15 residues. Germline values: CDR1 MNHEY, CDR2 SVGAGI. DNA for the CDR3: TGTGCCAGCAGTTACGGGGTTTCCTATAATTCACCCCTCCACTTT. It translates to CASSYGVSYNSPLHF.

This clonotype was observed a handful of times. V and J are TRBV10-2 and TRBJ2-7; no reliable D call. Germline CDR1 reads WSHSY; CDR2 reads SAAADI. There are 17 residues in the CDR3. V was trimmed by 0 bases and J by 0 bases, leaving 15 bases between them. Here the CDR3 DNA reads TGCGCCAGCAGTGAGTCGACTCTGGGCAGGAACTCCTACGAGCAGTACTTC. Translation gives CASSESTLGRNSYEQYF.

This clonotype was observed a handful of times. The chain carries TRBV27 and TRBJ1-2; 8 nucleotides align to TRBD1. The CDR3 is 15 residues long. Germline CDR1 and CDR2: MNHEY and SMNVEV (reference sequence). V dropped 5 bases and J dropped 4; count of bases not matched to a gene: 9. Here the CDR3 DNA reads TGTGCCAGCAGTCCCGGGACAGGTTTCCTCTATGGCTACACCTTC. This encodes CASSPGTGFLYGYTF.

Of note for this clonotype: One junction end disagrees with the germline gene, perhaps due to a read error. The chain carries TRBV7-2 and TRBJ1-2; D ambiguous. In germline, CDR1 is SGHTA, CDR2 FQGNSA. This CDR3 is built from 15 residues. Written as DNA, the CDR3 is TGTGCCAGAAGCTTAGCGCCGGCAGGAACCTATGGCTACACCTTC. Translation: CARSLAPAGTYGYTF.

This CDR3 reads CASSLDPEQFF. CDR3 bases: TGTGCCAGCAGCTTGGATCCTGAGCAGTTCTTC. The gene calls are TRBV5-6 and TRBJ2-1; D remains ambiguous. CDR1 and CDR2 (germline): SGHDT, YYEEEE. The CDR3 is 11 residues long. Trimming took off 0 bases at V and 9 bases at J, with 4 bases between the two ends.

This clonotype was seen repeatedly, ten times or more. This rearrangement joins TRBV7-9 to TRBJ2-4, with unresolved D. With 1 base removed from V and 0 bases from J, the gap between germline ends came to 4 bases. The germline gives CDR1 SEHNR, CDR2 FQNEAQ (reference sequence). The CDR3 is 14 amino acids. The CDR3 DNA is TGTGCCAGCAGCTTAGGGACAGCCAAAAACATTCAGTACTTC. Protein: CASSLGTAKNIQYF. The full variable domain, in which reference TRBV7-9 and TRBJ2-4 provide the parts outside the CDR3, is DTGVSQNPRHKITKRGQNVTFRCDPISEHNRLYWYRQTLGQGPEFLTYFQNEAQLEKSRLLSDRFSAERPKGSFSTLEIQRTEQGDSAMYLCASSLGTAKNIQYFGAGTRLSVL.

This clonotype was seen more than once but under ten times. The chain combines TRBV7-9 with TRBJ1-6; perhaps TRBD1 as D (5 bases). V lost 5 bases and J 3 bases, leaving 11 bases between the germline ends. The CDR3 extends over 15 amino acids. CDR1 is SEHNR, CDR2 FQNEAQ, per germline (reference sequence). The CDR3 sequence: CASSPGRSYNSPLHF. CDR3 bases: TGTGCCAGCAGCCCAGGGCGTAGCTATAATTCACCCCTCCACTTT.

This clonotype was counted a few times. This rearrangement joins TRBV29-1 to TRBJ1-5; 7 positions match TRBD1. The CDR3 contains 13 residues. Germline V gives CDR1 SQVTM, CDR2 ANQGSEA. The trim removed 4 bases at V and 12 bases at J, leaving 12 bases unmatched. CDR3 sequence reads: CSVVSRDSLIQHF. The CDR3 bases are TGCAGCGTTGTTTCCCGGGACAGCTTGATCCAGCATTTT.

This clonotype has more than one count but fewer than ten. The chain employs TRBV6-5 and TRBJ2-7, with D possibly matching TRBD2 (6 bases). Trimming left V 2 bases short and J 7 bases short, with 6 bases between. The CDR3 sequence is 11 residues long. Germline CDR1 and CDR2: MNHEY and SVGAGI. DNA for the CDR3: TGTGCCAGCAGTTACGGGGGGGAGCAGTACTTC. This sequence encodes CASSYGGEQYF.